This T cell receptor beta chain was captured by sequencing in a study of shared clonotypes between healthy human individuals (dated by TCRdb to the early 2020s). About the investigation overall: The cohort comprised a couple of women and a few men aged 18 to 49 years. Per donor, leukapheresis produced somewhere between about 0.94 and 10 billion PBMCs. To increase sequencing depth and limit assay-specific biases, TCR repertoire library preparation and sequencing were carried out by different laboratories using diverse techniques. For each donor, CD4 naive and CD4 memory were each given three plates, CD8 naive was given two plates, and CD8 memory was given one plate. To estimate repertoire size and how much clonotype sharing occurs between individuals, the study deeply sequenced the blood TCR repertoires of about five healthy adults.

In the case of this clone: Its antigen is currently not known. The input lacks base qualities; no much larger clone sits a single base away.

The donors were healthy, HIV-negative adults who had no recently reported acute infections or vaccinations. Every donor was a Caucasian adult residing in Nashville, Tennessee, USA. CD4+ T cells were enriched through magnetic negative selection, after which naive cells were positively selected on CD45RA and the remaining negative fraction served as the memory subset. Blood was collected by leukapheresis, and PBMCs were isolated by Ficoll-Histopaque density gradient centrifugation and then cryopreserved in liquid nitrogen vapor phase. Analytical flow cytometry was used to check the purity and quantity of each magnetically sorted T cell population. Genomic DNA was isolated from each sorted fraction and quantified by UV absorbance on a Nanodrop 2000c. Using the deep immunoSEQ assay, multiplex PCR amplified TCR CDR3 regions from genomic DNA. Extracted genomic DNA from each cell subset was spread evenly across all wells of several immunoSEQ 96-well plates, with each plate serving as a replicate. For sorted subsets, 150 to 250 ng genomic DNA, equal to 25,000 to 35,000 T cell genomes, was loaded into each replicate PCR. Purified libraries were measured with a Qubit 3.0 fluorometer, size-checked on a Bioanalyzer 2100, and measured again with the KAPA Library Quantification kit. Every immunoSEQ 96-well plate was sequenced on a dedicated single-read 150-cycle Illumina NextSeq 550 flow cell. In the authors' own workflow: Because only junctional sequences without quality scores were contained in the immunoSEQ output, filtering matching that applied to full-length reads could not be performed. Sequences were annotated with PyIR, a Python wrapper for IgBLAST v1.9, and V/J genes and CDR3 were assigned using IMGT germline references. Reads were removed for weak V/J assignments (E-value above 1e-6), missing CDR3, stop codons, out-of-frame junctions, or ambiguous translated residues. V3J clonotypes were defined as sequences sharing an identical inferred V gene, J gene, and CDR3 amino acid sequence. To compute the percentage overlap between repertoires, the number of shared unique clonotypes was divided by the size of the smaller repertoire. Repertoire richness was assessed with RTK rarefaction, the Chao1 estimator, and Recon v2.1 estimates of unobserved clonotypes. For all TCRbeta clonotypes obtained by the gDNA method from a handful of donors, generation probabilities were computed with OLGA. As stored in TCRdb, this immuneACCESS dataset retains in-frame rearrangements with V and J assigned. A fraction of the clones does not appear; measured against another copy, unresolved V genes explain less than half of the discrepancy, and the remainder lacks a known reason. That table supplies the V and J calls and clone size; D and trimming were determined from the DNA. The sample records some 2,400,000 clones, under 97% of which are singletons. The ten largest make up around 0.13% of the sample.

General conclusions and limits of the study: Across a handful of donors, roughly 5.4% of naive CD4, roughly 3.4% of naive CD8, roughly 2.2% of memory CD4, and roughly 0.4% of memory CD8 clonotypes were shared. Based on pairwise subsampling, the degree of clonotype sharing among donors was expected to be affected by sequencing depth. Clonotypes shared by all four sorted-subset donors showed higher generation probabilities than non-shared clonotypes. Rarefaction of sorted-subset datasets indicated incomplete sequencing despite the large sequencing depth. Estimated clonotype richness was generally larger for naive than for memory subsets. Sampling was restricted to blood, and TCR repertoires in tissue are likely to differ from TCR repertoires in blood. The small number of donors limited the genetic and exposure-history diversity represented.

This TCR derives from a young man in good health. The sequenced sample consisted of naive CD4+ T cells sorted from blood. Per the publication, the cell subset or site label means: CD45RA+ positively selected.

The CDR3 is CAVGETGYGTDTQYF. Read as DNA, the sequence is TGTGCCGTAGGCGAGACAGGGTACGGCACAGATACGCAGTATTTT. The chain uses TRBV6-5 and TRBJ2-3; 7 junctional bases match TRBD1. Clipping removes 11 bases from V and 1 base from J, with 12 as the unmatched junction base count. The germline V gene supplies CDR1 MNHEY and CDR2 SVGAGI. The CDR3 spans 15 residues, from the cysteine through the phenylalanine. The read is trimmed to its CDR3 DNA, 45 bases read in frame from base 1.